This T cell receptor beta chain is from a study of blood T cell repertoires in COVID-19. Study at large: Acute and convalescent COVID-19 specimens originated in the United States, Italy and Spain.

The CDR3 spans 12 residues. Trimming stripped 8 bases from V and 2 bases from J, with 4 bases between. The authors' processing: Cell counts per sample came from amplifying reference gene primers. Assay: immunoSEQ multiplex PCR; the TCRdb copy retains only in-frame clones and omits some. V and J calls and clone size are copied from that table; D and trimming were computed from the DNA. The table has 55,000 to 80,000 clones, roughly 88% seen once. This chain uses TRBV12-3 or TRBV12-4 with TRBJ2-6; D uncertain. The source material was peripheral blood. This TCR derives from a human donor in a cohort sampled during active COVID-19. In DNA, the CDR3 is TGTGCCAGCGGGCCTGGGGCCAACGTCCTGACTTTC. The encoded protein is CASGPGANVLTF.